The sequence of this T cell receptor beta chain was determined in a study of regulatory T cells in long-lasting Graves disease. The CDR3 runs to 14 residues. CDR1 and CDR2 from the germline V gene are MNHNS and SASEGT. V lost 4 bases and J lost 1, with 10 bases in between. General study results and limits: In persistent patients, shared public clonotypes (around 2,500) outnumbered those in new patients (approximately 940).

This clonotype was recorded at least ten times. Its cognate antigen is unknown. TCR beta libraries were built with iRepertoire HTBI primers and Arm-PCR of CDR3 regions. TCRdb analysed the multiplex PCR reads with MiXCR anew, one entry per CDR3 protein. The table includes around 450,000 distinct CDR3 sequences, 20% to 25% detected once. Time point in this sample: persistent/refractory GD, antithyroid drugs over 5 years with positive TRAb. Isolated PBMC RNA provided the starting material for the TCR library. This sequence was found in a female donor with Graves disease. This rearrangement joins TRBV6-1 to TRBJ1-1; D is unresolved. This specimen consisted of peripheral blood mononuclear cells (PBMCs), obtained when the disease was refractory, from a patient treated with antithyroid drugs. CDR3 nucleotides: TGTGCCAGCAGTGTTCAGGTCTCGAACACTGAAGCTTTCTTT. Translation gives CASSVQVSNTEAFF.